This T cell receptor (beta chain) was found in a study of CD8+ T cells in alopecia areata. General study results and limits: Shared TCR sequences were less clear between patients than in mice, possibly partly from HLA diversity. Compared with normal scalp, lesional scalp had higher clonality and more expanded CD8+ clones.

RNA, once extracted, was reverse transcribed into cDNA for use as the sequencing template. Assay: immunoSEQ multiplex PCR; the TCRdb copy retains only in-frame clones and omits some. This repertoire lists some 110,000 clones without singletons; about 18% sits in the top ten. A few counts support this clone. Antigen unknown. The gene names here belong to mouse. The read gets to within 4 residues of the CDR3 end, and the germline J gene fills in the rest. Germline CDR1 and CDR2: SGHND and FRSKSL. The CDR3 consists of 15 residues. J gave up 5 bases and V 2 bases, and 3 bases lay outside the gene matches. The sequence was collected from a C3H/HeJ mouse with alopecia areata. This mouse strain has H2-k as its MHC haplotype. V gene TRBV15 combines with J gene TRBJ2-1; 10 bases align to TRBD1. Sequencing input: lesional skin. The CDR3 DNA, read in part, is TGTGCCAGCAGTTTATCTGGGACAGGGGATGCT. Residues: CASSLSGTGDA. The CDR3 reads in full as CASSLSGTGDAEQFF.